The 8 T cell receptor beta chains presented below share a single source sample, sequenced in a study of immune evolution from preneoplasia to lung adenocarcinoma. Profiling relied on immunoSEQ multiplex PCR, and the TCRdb table lists in-frame clones only, not all of them. Of 7,600 or so clones in the sample, about 81% were seen once. Sequenced material: FFPE minimally invasive lung adenocarcinoma tissue. These receptors originate from a person between 65 and 80 years old with lung adenocarcinoma.

The rearrangement uses TRBV7-6 and TRBJ1-5, with D tentatively TRBD1 (6 bases). V was pared by 1 base and J by 5 bases, with 18 bases between. CDR3 length: 17 amino acids. Germline V gene lookup returns CDR1 SGHVS and CDR2 FNYEAQ. The CDR3, as DNA: TGTGCCAGCAGCTTAGTATTAATGCGACAGGTCGATCAGCCCCAGCATTTT. Protein sequence: CASSLVLMRQVDQPQHF.

V and J are TRBV6-4 and TRBJ1-1; 9 nucleotides line up with TRBD1. V lost 6 bases, J lost 1 base, and 3 bases stayed unmatched. The CDR3 covers 14 residues. The germline CDR1 and CDR2 sequences are MRHNA and SNTAGT. The CDR3, as DNA: TGTGCCAGCAGACCGGGACAGGGGAACACTGAAGCTTTCTTT. Translating gives CASRPGQGNTEAFF.

The gene calls are TRBV19 and TRBJ2-4, with TRBD1 matching over 9 bases. Per the germline V gene, CDR1 is LNHDA and CDR2 is SQIVND (reference sequence). Trimming removed 8 bases from V and 16 bases from J; junction bases left unmatched: 9. This CDR3 has 11 residues. CDR3 in DNA: TGTGCCAGTTCGGGGGACAGGGTCAGATACTTC. It translates to CASSGDRVRYF.

The table lists this clone with a count of one. J is TRBJ1-4 and V is TRBV11-2, with D maybe TRBD1 (5 bases). This CDR3 is 15 amino acids long. Trimming took off 3 bases at V and 3 bases at J, with 11 bases between the two ends. Germline V gene sequence: CDR1 SGHAT, CDR2 FQNNGV. CDR3 amino acids: CASSFGGGSNEKLFF. The DNA of the CDR3 is TGTGCCAGCAGCTTTGGGGGGGGATCTAATGAAAAACTGTTTTTT.

The rearrangement joins TRBV19 to TRBJ1-5; D is undetermined. The CDR3 loop spans 17 amino acids. Deletions cut 2 bases from V and 2 bases from J, with 16 bases between. Germline assignment: CDR1 LNHDA and CDR2 SQIVND (reference sequence). CDR3 DNA sequence: TGTGCCAGTAGTATATCCCGGGGTAGTGCTCGCAATCAGCCCCAGCATTTT. It codes for CASSISRGSARNQPQHF.

This clone was seen just once. The CDR3 coding sequence is TGTGCCAGCAGCTTAGCCCTTGGCCCTAGCGGGAGTTTTAACGAGCAGTACTTC. This sequence encodes CASSLALGPSGSFNEQYF. V gene TRBV11-2 combines with J gene TRBJ2-7; TRBD2 matches 10 bases. The CDR3 totals 18 residues. Germline V gives CDR1 SGHAT, CDR2 FQNNGV. After removal of 1 base from V and 5 bases from J, the junction contained 14 bases not matched to a gene.

The rearrangement uses TRBV6-4 and TRBJ2-3; 9 bases line up with TRBD2. The CDR3 runs 15 residues. CDR1 MRHNA and CDR2 SNTAGT come from the germline V gene. The ends lost 8 bases at V and 3 bases at J; junction bases unmatched: 9. CDR3: CASRPSGGRTDTQYF. As DNA, the CDR3 is TGTGCCAGCCGACCGAGCGGGGGGCGGACAGATACGCAGTATTTT.

The V call is TRBV4-1, the J call TRBJ1-1; TRBD1 matches at 7 bases. The CDR3 sequence is 13 residues long. Germline CDR1 is MGHRA and CDR2 is YSYEKL. Losses at the gene ends were 2 bases for V and 7 bases for J; bases not matched to a gene: 4. The CDR3 DNA reads TGCGCCAGCAGCCAACCGGGGACAGTTGAAGCTTTCTTT. It translates to CASSQPGTVEAFF.